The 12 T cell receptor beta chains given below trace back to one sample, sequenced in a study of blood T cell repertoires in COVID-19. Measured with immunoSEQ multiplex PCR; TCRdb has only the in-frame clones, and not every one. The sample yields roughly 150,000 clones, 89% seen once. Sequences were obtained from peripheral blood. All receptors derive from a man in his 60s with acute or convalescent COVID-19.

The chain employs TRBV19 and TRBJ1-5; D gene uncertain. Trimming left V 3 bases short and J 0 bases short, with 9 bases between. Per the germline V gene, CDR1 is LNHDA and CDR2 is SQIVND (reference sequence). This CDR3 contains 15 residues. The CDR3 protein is CASSIEGFSNQPQHF. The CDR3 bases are TGTGCCAGTAGTATCGAGGGCTTTAGCAATCAGCCCCAGCATTTT.

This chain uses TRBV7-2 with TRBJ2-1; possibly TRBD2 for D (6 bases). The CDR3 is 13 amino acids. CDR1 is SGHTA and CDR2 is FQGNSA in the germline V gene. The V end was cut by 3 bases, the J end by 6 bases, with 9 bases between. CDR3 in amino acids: CASSFGLSNEQFF. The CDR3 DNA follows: TGTGCCAGCAGCTTCGGACTAAGCAATGAGCAGTTCTTC.

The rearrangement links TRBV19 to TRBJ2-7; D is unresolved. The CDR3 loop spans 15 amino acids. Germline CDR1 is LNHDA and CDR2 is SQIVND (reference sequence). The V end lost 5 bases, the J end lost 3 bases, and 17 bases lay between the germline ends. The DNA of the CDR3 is TGTGCCAGTAGTTACTCTGGATTTAGCATCTACGAGCAGTACTTC. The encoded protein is CASSYSGFSIYEQYF. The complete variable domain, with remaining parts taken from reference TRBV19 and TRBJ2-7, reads DGGITQSPKYLFRKEGQNVTLSCEQNLNHDAMYWYRQDPGQGLRLIYYSQIVNDFQKGDIAEGYSVSREKKESFPLTVTSAQKNPTAFYLCASSYSGFSIYEQYFGPGTRLTVT.

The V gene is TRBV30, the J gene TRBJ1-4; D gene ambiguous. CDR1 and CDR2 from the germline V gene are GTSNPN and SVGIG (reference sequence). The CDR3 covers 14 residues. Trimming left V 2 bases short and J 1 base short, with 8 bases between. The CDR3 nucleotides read TGTGCCTGGAGTTGGAGGGAAACTAATGAAAAACTGTTTTTT. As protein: CAWSWRETNEKLFF.

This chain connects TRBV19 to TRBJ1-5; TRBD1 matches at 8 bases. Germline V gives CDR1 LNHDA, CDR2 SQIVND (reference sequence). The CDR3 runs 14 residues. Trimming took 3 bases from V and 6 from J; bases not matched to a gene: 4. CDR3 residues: CASSILDRVQPQHF. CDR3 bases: TGTGCCAGTAGTATTTTGGACAGGGTTCAGCCCCAGCATTTT.

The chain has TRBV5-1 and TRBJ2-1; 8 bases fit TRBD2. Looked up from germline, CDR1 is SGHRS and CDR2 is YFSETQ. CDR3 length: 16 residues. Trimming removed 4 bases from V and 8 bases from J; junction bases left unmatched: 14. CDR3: CASSPRAGGSLDEQFF. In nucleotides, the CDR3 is TGCGCCAGCAGCCCACGCGCGGGGGGATCCCTAGATGAGCAGTTCTTC.

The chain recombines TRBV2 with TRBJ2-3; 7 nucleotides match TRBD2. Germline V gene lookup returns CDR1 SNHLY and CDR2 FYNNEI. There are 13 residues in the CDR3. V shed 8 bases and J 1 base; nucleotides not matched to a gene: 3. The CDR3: CASLGGGTDTQYF. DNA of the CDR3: TGTGCCAGCCTGGGGGGGGGCACAGATACGCAGTATTTT.

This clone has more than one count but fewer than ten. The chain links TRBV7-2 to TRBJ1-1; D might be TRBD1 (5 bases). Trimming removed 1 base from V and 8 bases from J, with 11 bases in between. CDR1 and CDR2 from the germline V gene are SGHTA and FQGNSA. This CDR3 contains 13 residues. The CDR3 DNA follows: TGTGCCAGCAGCTTAGTTTTGACAGAAGAAGCTTTCTTT. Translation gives CASSLVLTEEAFF.

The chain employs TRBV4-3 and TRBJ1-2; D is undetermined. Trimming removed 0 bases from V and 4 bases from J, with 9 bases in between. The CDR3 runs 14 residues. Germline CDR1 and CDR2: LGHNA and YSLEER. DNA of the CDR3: TGCGCCAGCAGCCAAGATCCAGAAACCTATGGCTACACCTTC. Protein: CASSQDPETYGYTF.

In nucleotides, the CDR3 is TGTGCCGGACTAAGCCTAGCCAAAAACATTCAGTACTTC. It specifies CAGLSLAKNIQYF. J is TRBJ2-4 and V is TRBV7-9; maybe TRBD2 (6 bases). Germline V gene sequence: CDR1 SEHNR, CDR2 FQNEAQ (reference sequence). The CDR3 loop spans 13 amino acids. V shed 11 bases and J shed 0 bases, with 11 bases lying between them.

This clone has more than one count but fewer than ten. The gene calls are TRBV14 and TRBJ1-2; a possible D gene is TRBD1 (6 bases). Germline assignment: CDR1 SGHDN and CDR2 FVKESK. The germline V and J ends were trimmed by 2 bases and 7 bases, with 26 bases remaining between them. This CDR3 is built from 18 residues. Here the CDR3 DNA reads TGTGCCAGCAGCCAAAGACCCTCGCAACAGGGAAGGGAGAGTGGCTACACCTTC. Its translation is CASSQRPSQQGRESGYTF. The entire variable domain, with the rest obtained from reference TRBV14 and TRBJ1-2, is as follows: EAGVTQFPSHSVIEKGQTVTLRCDPISGHDNLYWYRRVMGKEIKFLLHFVKESKQDESGMPNNRFLAERTGGTYSTLKVQPAELEDSGVYFCASSQRPSQQGRESGYTFGSGTRLTVV.

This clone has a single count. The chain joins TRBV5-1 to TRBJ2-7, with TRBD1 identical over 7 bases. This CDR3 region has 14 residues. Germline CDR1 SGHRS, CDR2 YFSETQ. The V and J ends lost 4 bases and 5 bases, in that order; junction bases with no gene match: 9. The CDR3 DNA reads TGCGCCAGCAGCCTCGGACAGGAATGGGACGAGCAGTACTTC. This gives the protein CASSLGQEWDEQYF. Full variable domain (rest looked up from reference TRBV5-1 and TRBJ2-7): KAGVTQTPRYLIKTRGQQVTLSCSPISGHRSVSWYQQTPGQGLQFLFEYFSETQRNKGNFPGRFSGRQFSNSRSEMNVSTLELGDSALYLCASSLGQEWDEQYFGPGTRLTVT.